This TCR beta chain was identified in a study of blood T cell repertoires in COVID-19. Background on the study: Samples representing acute and convalescent COVID-19 were sourced from the United States, Italy and Spain. Sample material is recorded as cDNA or gDNA derived from T cells, B-cell-depleted T cells, or PBMCs.

With V trimmed by 3 bases and J by 11 bases, 10 bases remained unmatched. The CDR3 is made up of 14 amino acids. CDR1 is LGHNA, CDR2 YSLEER, per germline. Per the authors' pipeline: Using reference gene primer amplification, nucleated cell counts were estimated. TCRdb's table, derived via immunoSEQ multiplex PCR, lists solely in-frame clones and lacks some. That table is the source of V, J and clone size, and D and trimming were worked out from the DNA. The table records 100,000 to 150,000 clones, roughly 87% of them present only once. The material sequenced was peripheral blood. This receptor was identified in a man at least 80 years old with active or convalescent COVID-19. The rearrangement links TRBV4-3 to TRBJ2-4, with TRBD2 matching 7 bases. CDR3 sequence reads: CASSHEPWTSLQYF. The CDR3 DNA reads as TGCGCCAGCAGCCACGAGCCCTGGACTAGTCTTCAGTACTTC.